This TCR beta chain was recovered during a study of cytomegalovirus exposure and HLA in healthy donors. The PCR was carried out with 60 Vbeta primers and 13 Jbeta primers. Assay: immunoSEQ multiplex PCR; the TCRdb copy retains only in-frame clones and omits some. This repertoire shows around 120,000 clones, about 76% found once; its top ten account for about 30%. The CDR3 totals 14 residues. Germline lookup yields CDR1 SGHTA and CDR2 FQGNSA. J gave up 5 bases and V 5 bases, and 6 bases lay outside the gene matches. This clone has just a few counts. The TCR was taken from a man aged 60 to 75 in good health and CMV-seropositive. Specimen: PBMCs. The chain employs TRBV7-2 and TRBJ1-2, with 9 positions matching TRBD1. CDR3 loop: CASSPAGQGYGYTF. As DNA, the CDR3 is TGTGCCAGCAGCCCGGCGGGACAGGGTTATGGCTACACCTTC. Full variable domain (outside the CDR3, taken from reference TRBV7-2 and TRBJ1-2): GAGVSQSPSNKVTEKGKDVELRCDPISGHTALYWYRQSLGQGLEFLIYFQGNSAPDKSGLPSDRFSAERTGGSVSTLTIQRTQQEDSAVYLCASSPAGQGYGYTFGSGTRLTVV.